The present T cell receptor beta chain was sequenced within a study of beta chain features in type 1 diabetes. The study, taken as a whole, reports: Compared to healthy donors, patients appeared to have naive, central memory and Treg TCRB repertoires that were more alike.

A single heparinised draw of around 110 mL on average was taken per donor. From germline, CDR1 is SGHRS and CDR2 YFSETQ. V shed 0 bases, J shed 7 bases, and the junction held 9 bases outside the gene matches. There are 17 residues in the CDR3. To note about this clone: What it binds is unknown.

Sequenced material consisted of expressed TCRB transcripts (all of the isolated RNA was reverse transcribed). Measured with immunoSEQ multiplex PCR; TCRdb has only the in-frame clones, and not every one. The sample has approximately 17,000 clones, less than 60% seen once. This chain joins TRBV5-1 and TRBJ2-7, with 14 nucleotides matching TRBD2. What was sequenced was stem cell memory CD4+ T cells from blood. This TCR derives from a woman aged 18-35 years in good health. The CDR3 reads CASSLGLAGGVQEEQYF. CDR3 coding DNA: TGCGCCAGCAGCTTGGGACTAGCGGGAGGGGTCCAGGAGGAGCAGTACTTC. Drawing the rest from reference TRBV5-1 and TRBJ2-7, the complete variable domain is KAGVTQTPRYLIKTRGQQVTLSCSPISGHRSVSWYQQTPGQGLQFLFEYFSETQRNKGNFPGRFSGRQFSNSRSEMNVSTLELGDSALYLCASSLGLAGGVQEEQYFGPGTRLTVT.